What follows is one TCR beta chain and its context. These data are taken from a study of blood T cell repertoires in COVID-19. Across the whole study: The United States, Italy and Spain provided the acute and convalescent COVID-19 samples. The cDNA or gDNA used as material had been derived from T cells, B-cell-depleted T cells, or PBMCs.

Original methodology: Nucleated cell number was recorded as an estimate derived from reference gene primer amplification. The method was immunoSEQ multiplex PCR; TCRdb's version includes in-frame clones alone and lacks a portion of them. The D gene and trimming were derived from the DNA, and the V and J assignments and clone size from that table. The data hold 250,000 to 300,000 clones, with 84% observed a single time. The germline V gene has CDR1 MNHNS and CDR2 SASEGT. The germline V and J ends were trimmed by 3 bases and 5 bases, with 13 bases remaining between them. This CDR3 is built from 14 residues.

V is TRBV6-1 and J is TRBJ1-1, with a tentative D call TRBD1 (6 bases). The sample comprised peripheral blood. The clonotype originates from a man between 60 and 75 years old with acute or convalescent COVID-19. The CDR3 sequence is CASSDRGRETEAFF. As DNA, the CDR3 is TGTGCCAGCAGTGACAGGGGACGAGAGACTGAAGCTTTCTTT.